This paragraph covers one T cell receptor beta chain sequence. Its antigen is undetermined. Clones were read by immunoSEQ multiplex PCR, and TCRdb kept only the in-frame ones, dropping some. Of roughly 140,000 clones in the sample, approximately 91% were seen once. There are 14 residues in the CDR3. The V gene lost 0 bases and the J gene lost 6 bases, with 12 bases spanning the gap. Germline loops: CDR1 SGHRS, CDR2 YFSETQ. These data belong to a study of T cell responses to AZD1222 COVID-19 vaccine. General study results and limits: Sampling that yielded the repertoires occurred only after the peak T cell response. The donor group comprised mostly white British people and more females; the analysis possibly underestimated clonal diversity. When two AZD1222 doses had been given, Spike-specific TCR breadth and depth rose.

Pooled together were second doses at about 4 or about 12 weeks. The sequencing here drew on peripheral blood, taken 28 days after the second AZD1222 dose. This TCR was sampled from an adult who received the AZD1222 COVID-19 vaccine. V is TRBV5-1 and J is TRBJ1-1; D is undetermined. The CDR3 bases are TGCGCCAGCAGCTTGGGTACGGGCAGCCCTGAAGCTTTCTTT. It specifies CASSLGTGSPEAFF.